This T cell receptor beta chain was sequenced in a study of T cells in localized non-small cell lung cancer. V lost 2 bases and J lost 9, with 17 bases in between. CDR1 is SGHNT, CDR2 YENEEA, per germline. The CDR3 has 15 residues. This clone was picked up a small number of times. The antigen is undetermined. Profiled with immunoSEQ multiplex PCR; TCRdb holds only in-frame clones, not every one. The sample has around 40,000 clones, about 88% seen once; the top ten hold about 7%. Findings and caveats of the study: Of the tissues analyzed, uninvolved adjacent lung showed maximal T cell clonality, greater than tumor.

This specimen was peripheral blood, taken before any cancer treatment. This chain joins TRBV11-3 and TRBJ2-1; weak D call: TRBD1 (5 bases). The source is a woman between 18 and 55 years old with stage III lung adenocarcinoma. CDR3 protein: CASSLITGPGAEQFF. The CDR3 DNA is TGTGCCAGCAGCTTAATAACTGGCCCTGGGGCTGAGCAGTTCTTC.